Shown below are 22 T cell receptor beta chains from a single sample sequenced in a study of shared clonotypes between healthy human individuals. The naive CD8 population came from CD45RO-negative cells selected for CCR7, without terminally differentiated effector memory CD45RA+ cells. Repertoires were generated with immunoSEQ multiplex PCR, while TCRdb's copy carries only in-frame clones and drops some. This sample has some 2,000,000 clones; about 95% occur once, and the top ten carry 1.1%. Sequencing was done on a sample of naive CD8+ T cells sorted from blood. Receptor source: a man younger than 30 in good health.

V and J are TRBV27 and TRBJ2-7; TRBD1 or TRBD2 may be the D gene (5 bases each). In germline, CDR1 is MNHEY, CDR2 SMNVEV (reference sequence). This CDR3 has 12 residues. Trimming cost V 5 bases and J 7 bases, with 12 bases left between them. The CDR3 coding sequence is TGTGCCAGCAGTGCCCAGGGAGATGAGCAGTACTTC. Protein sequence: CASSAQGDEQYF.

The V call is TRBV19, the J call TRBJ1-1; D ambiguous. In germline, CDR1 is LNHDA, CDR2 SQIVND (reference sequence). The CDR3 is 15 residues long. Trimming took 1 base from V and 2 from J, leaving 11 bases between them. CDR3 nucleotide sequence: TGTGCCAGTAGTATAGTACAGCCTGGTAACACTGAAGCTTTCTTT. Encoded protein: CASSIVQPGNTEAFF.

V gene TRBV5-6 combines with J gene TRBJ2-1, with TRBD2 identical over 10 bases. The germline V gene encodes CDR1 SGHDT and CDR2 YYEEEE. The ends lost 4 bases at V and 4 bases at J; junction bases unmatched: 11. This CDR3 region has 17 residues. CDR3 sequence: CASSLTSSGGLYNEQFF. CDR3 nucleotides: TGTGCCAGCAGCCTTACCTCTAGCGGGGGCTTATACAATGAGCAGTTCTTC. The full variable domain, rest sourced from reference TRBV5-6 and TRBJ2-1, is DAGVTQSPTHLIKTRGQQVTLRCSPKSGHDTVSWYQQALGQGPQFIFQYYEEEERQRGNFPDRFSGHQFPNYSSELNVNALLLGDSALYLCASSLTSSGGLYNEQFFGPGTRLTVL.

This chain connects TRBV18 to TRBJ1-2; D ambiguous. This CDR3 has 14 residues. Germline V gene sequence: CDR1 KGHSH, CDR2 LQKENI. Trimming shortened V by 0 bases and J by 6 bases, and 11 bases separated the two germline ends. DNA of the CDR3: TGTGCCAGCTCACCACCGTTAGGGCGTCATGGCTACACCTTC. Translated, it gives CASSPPLGRHGYTF.

The V gene is TRBV6-5, the J gene TRBJ2-5; the D call may be TRBD1 or TRBD2 (5 bases each). The J call may be incorrect, as the DNA end agrees better with TRBJ2-7. The CDR3 has 12 amino acids. Germline CDR1 reads MNHEY; CDR2 reads SVGAGI. As DNA, the CDR3 is TGTGCCAGCAGTTGGGACGGAAACGAGCAGTACTTC. Translated: CASSWDGNEQYF.

The rearrangement joins TRBV5-4 to TRBJ2-7; unclear D gene. Germline loops: CDR1 SGHNT, CDR2 YYREEE (reference sequence). This CDR3 comprises 14 residues. With 2 bases removed from V and 2 bases from J, the gap between germline ends came to 11 bases. The CDR3: CASSFGDTTYEQYF. The CDR3 region has the DNA TGTGCCAGCAGCTTCGGCGACACAACCTACGAGCAGTACTTC.

The rearrangement joins TRBV6-5 to TRBJ1-6; no clear D gene. The CDR3 has 14 residues. In germline, CDR1 is MNHEY, CDR2 SVGAGI. Trimming took 2 bases from V and 5 from J, leaving 7 bases between them. The CDR3 spells CASSYTPDNSPLHF. CDR3 sequence (DNA): TGTGCCAGCAGTTACACCCCTGATAATTCACCCCTCCACTTT.

This sequence joins TRBV6-6 and TRBJ2-3, with D maybe TRBD2 (7 bases). V gave up 6 bases and J gave up 4 bases, with 17 bases separating them. Germline V gene lookup returns CDR1 MNHNY and CDR2 SVGAGI (reference sequence). This CDR3 region has 15 residues. The CDR3 DNA sequence: TGTGCCAGCAGATTACGGGGGGCGACCGCAGATACGCAGTATTTT. This translates into CASRLRGATADTQYF.

This clone has a single count. The same CDR3 arises from other DNA sequences in this sample as well. This chain connects TRBV27 to TRBJ2-3; D gene uncertain. The V and J ends lost 8 bases and 6 bases respectively, with 9 bases between them. CDR1 is MNHEY, CDR2 SMNVEV, per germline (reference sequence). The CDR3 has 11 residues. CDR3 in amino acids: CASGPRDTQYF. For the CDR3, the DNA is TGTGCCAGCGGCCCGAGGGATACGCAGTATTTT.

The chain joins TRBV7-2 to TRBJ2-1; 7 nucleotides align to TRBD1. The CDR3 is 15 amino acids. Per germline, CDR1 SGHTA and CDR2 FQGNSA. The V and J ends lost 5 bases and 4 bases, in that order; junction bases with no gene match: 8. The CDR3 loop is CASSVTGDPYNEQFF. As DNA, the CDR3 is TGTGCCAGCAGCGTAACAGGGGACCCATACAATGAGCAGTTCTTC.

The gene calls are TRBV13 and TRBJ1-1, with 10 bases matching TRBD1. CDR1 and CDR2 (germline): PRHDT, FYEKMQ (reference sequence). The CDR3 is 14 amino acids. With V trimmed by 1 base and J by 11 bases, 7 bases remained unmatched. Here the CDR3 reads CASSLASTGGAAFF. The CDR3 DNA reads as TGTGCCAGCAGCTTAGCCTCGACAGGGGGCGCGGCTTTCTTT.

This sequence joins TRBV27 and TRBJ1-2, with D tentatively TRBD1 (6 bases). Germline CDR1 MNHEY, CDR2 SMNVEV (reference sequence). This CDR3 has 15 residues. Between the trimmed V and J ends, which lost 4 bases and 8 bases, there was a span of 20 bases. The CDR3 sequence is CASSSLTQGTQGYTF. The CDR3 region has the DNA TGTGCCAGCAGTTCACTAACACAGGGTACTCAGGGCTACACCTTC.

The chain recombines TRBV5-8 with TRBJ2-7; D is perhaps TRBD2 (6 bases). V was clipped by 2 bases and J by 2 bases, with 11 bases between them. The CDR3 is 14 residues long. Germline CDR1 is SGHTS and CDR2 is YDEGEE. As DNA, the CDR3 is TGTGCCAGCAGCTTCCCGGCGGGGCCCTACGAGCAGTACTTC. Residues: CASSFPAGPYEQYF.

V is TRBV27 and J is TRBJ1-1; D perhaps matches TRBD1 (5 bases). Per germline, CDR1 MNHEY and CDR2 SMNVEV (reference sequence). The CDR3 contains 15 residues. Trimming took off 2 bases at V and 5 bases at J, with 15 bases between the two ends. In DNA form, the CDR3 reads TGTGCCAGCAGTTTAATTGGGGGAGGTAAGACTGAAGCTTTCTTT. This encodes CASSLIGGGKTEAFF.

The rearrangement links TRBV7-2 to TRBJ2-2; 14 positions agree with TRBD2. Trimming cost V 10 bases and J 6 bases; bases outside gene matches: 19. The germline V gene encodes CDR1 SGHTA and CDR2 FQGNSA. The CDR3 runs 19 residues. The CDR3 coding sequence is TGTGCCACCCCAAGCGGACTAGCGGGAGGTCTCCAAGGCTCCGGGGAGCTGTTTTTT. Protein product: CATPSGLAGGLQGSGELFF.

This rearrangement joins TRBV6-5 to TRBJ2-5, with D hard to call. Gene TRBJ2-7 matches the end of the DNA better, so the J call may be wrong. The CDR3 runs 14 residues. Germline loops: CDR1 MNHEY, CDR2 SVGAGI. CDR3 loop: CASSYSVESYEQYF. The CDR3 nucleotides read TGTGCCAGCAGTTACTCGGTGGAGTCCTACGAGCAGTACTTC.

V gene TRBV2 combines with J gene TRBJ1-2, with D perhaps matching TRBD1 (6 bases). CDR3 length equals 16 residues. Germline CDR1 SNHLY, CDR2 FYNNEI. Trimming pared 0 bases from V and 4 bases from J, leaving 15 bases between. The CDR3 coding sequence is TGTGCCAGCAGTGAAGCGTTAGGGGGGGCAGGCTATGGCTACACCTTC. This codes for CASSEALGGAGYGYTF.

The chain uses TRBV4-1 and TRBJ1-4; TRBD1 matches 9 bases. The CDR3 sequence is 14 residues long. With 5 bases clipped from V and 10 bases from J, the junction kept 8 bases outside the gene matches. CDR1 and CDR2 from the germline V gene are MGHRA and YSYEKL. The CDR3 DNA reads as TGCGCCAGCAGCGCCCGGGACAGGGACGGAAAACTGTTTTTT. It yields the protein CASSARDRDGKLFF.

V is TRBV27 and J is TRBJ2-3; 11 nucleotides line up with TRBD2. V was pared by 5 bases and J by 4 bases, with 11 bases of the junction left unmatched. Per the germline V gene, CDR1 is MNHEY and CDR2 is SMNVEV (reference sequence). The CDR3 sequence is 17 residues long. The DNA for the CDR3 is TGTGCCAGCAGTCCGAACTCGGGACTAGCGGTTTCAGATACGCAGTATTTT. Amino acid sequence: CASSPNSGLAVSDTQYF.

A note on this clone: The sample holds other DNA sequences that translate to the same CDR3. V gene TRBV10-3 combines with J gene TRBJ2-7, with TRBD1 as a possible D gene (5 bases). The CDR3 totals 11 residues. Germline V gene lookup returns CDR1 ENHRY and CDR2 SYGVKD. Trimming stripped 10 bases from V and 3 bases from J, with 10 bases between. CDR3 residues: CATSDSYEQYF. The CDR3 nucleotides read TGTGCCACCAGCGACAGCTACGAGCAGTACTTC.

V gene TRBV9 combines with J gene TRBJ2-3; D is ambiguous. Germline loops: CDR1 SGDLS, CDR2 YYNGEE. V gave up 4 bases and J gave up 2 bases, with 11 bases separating them. The CDR3 consists of 14 residues. The CDR3 here is CASSSDTHTDTQYF. Written as DNA, the CDR3 is TGTGCCAGCAGCTCCGACACGCACACAGATACGCAGTATTTT.

The V and J genes are TRBV5-6 and TRBJ2-3; D is ambiguous. Per germline, CDR1 SGHDT and CDR2 YYEEEE. The V and J ends lost 0 bases and 2 bases respectively, with 13 bases between them. The CDR3 loop spans 16 amino acids. The CDR3 here is CASSLAVGWDTDTQYF. In DNA form, the CDR3 reads TGTGCCAGCAGCTTGGCGGTCGGGTGGGACACAGATACGCAGTATTTT.